The 23 T cell receptor beta chains below all came from one sample that was sequenced in a study of shared T cell receptors in the human thymus. Data came from immunoSEQ multiplex PCR; TCRdb stores just in-frame clones and leaves some out. This sample has hundreds of thousands of clones, with around nine tenths found just once. Separately, the same data were catalogued under a study of human thymus T cells.

The sample comprised thymocytes. Receptors were obtained from a boy in the first two years of life with a congenital heart defect.

The genes are TRBV7-8 and TRBJ1-5, with TRBD1 matching 8 bases. V lost 5 bases to trimming and J lost 2 bases; unmatched junction nucleotides: 8. The CDR3 is 16 residues long. Germline V gene sequence: CDR1 SGHVS, CDR2 FQNEAQ. The CDR3 region has the DNA TGTGCCAGCAGCGCGTACAGGGGGTCCGGCAATCAGCCCCAGCATTTT. Translated: CASSAYRGSGNQPQHF.

J is TRBJ2-1 and V is TRBV2; D unclear. The ends were cut back, 4 bases at V and 3 bases at J, with 4 bases in the middle. The CDR3 covers 12 residues. Per the germline V gene, CDR1 is SNHLY and CDR2 is FYNNEI. CDR3 protein: CASSAGYNEQFF. CDR3 DNA: TGTGCCAGCAGTGCAGGCTACAATGAGCAGTTCTTC. The variable domain in full, completed from reference TRBV2 and TRBJ2-1, reads EPEVTQTPSHQVTQMGQEVILRCVPISNHLYFYWYRQILGQKVEFLVSFYNNEISEKSEIFDDQFSVERPDGSNFTLKIRSTKLEDSAMYFCASSAGYNEQFFGPGTRLTVL.

This clone has a single count. The chain has TRBV14 and TRBJ2-7, with D tentatively TRBD2 (5 bases). CDR3 length: 16 amino acids. Germline lookup yields CDR1 SGHDN and CDR2 FVKESK. V was pared by 4 bases and J by 6 bases, with 22 bases between. CDR3 loop: CASSPSRPRGSGEQYF. The CDR3 region has the DNA TGTGCCAGCAGCCCTTCAAGACCCCGAGGGAGCGGCGAGCAGTACTTC.

The V and J genes are TRBV6-1 and TRBJ2-7; D ambiguous. V was cut by 7 bases and J by 7 bases, with 14 bases left in between. CDR1 is MNHNS and CDR2 is SASEGT in the germline V gene. The CDR3 loop spans 12 amino acids. The CDR3 loop reads CASIGVPREQYF. The CDR3 bases are TGTGCCAGCATAGGAGTTCCTCGGGAGCAGTACTTC.

V gene TRBV10-3 combines with J gene TRBJ2-7, with 14 bases identical to TRBD2. Germline assignment: CDR1 ENHRY and CDR2 SYGVKD. Trimming at V came to 6 bases and at J to 5 bases, leaving 9 bases not matched to a gene. The CDR3 runs 16 residues. The CDR3 DNA follows: TGTGCCATCAGGGGGGAGACTAGCGGGAGGGCCCACGAGCAGTACTTC. This gives the protein CAIRGETSGRAHEQYF.

The CDR3 here is CASSPGGTGARNTEAFF. The CDR3 nucleotides are TGTGCCAGCAGCCCAGGGGGGACAGGGGCCCGAAACACTGAAGCTTTCTTT. V gene TRBV4-2 combines with J gene TRBJ1-1, with 10 nucleotides matching TRBD1. Germline V gene lookup returns CDR1 LGHNA and CDR2 YNFKEQ. This CDR3 spans 17 amino acids. J gave up 2 bases and V 4 bases, and 10 bases lay outside the gene matches.

This chain uses TRBV6-5 with TRBJ2-5, with 7 nucleotides matching TRBD1. V dropped 2 bases and J dropped 2; count of bases not matched to a gene: 8. CDR3 length: 16 amino acids. CDR1 and CDR2 from the germline V gene are MNHEY and SVGAGI. CDR3 loop: CASSYGKGQRQETQYF. CDR3 DNA sequence: TGTGCCAGCAGTTACGGAAAGGGACAGAGGCAAGAGACCCAGTACTTC.

The chain recombines TRBV30 with TRBJ2-7; 7 nucleotides align to TRBD1. This CDR3 is 15 amino acids long. V lost 2 bases, J lost 5 bases, and 12 bases stayed unmatched. CDR1 is GTSNPN and CDR2 is SVGIG in the germline V gene (reference sequence). The CDR3 DNA follows: TGTGCCTGGAGTCCACGACAGGGAGTGTCCCACGAGCAGTACTTC. Its translation: CAWSPRQGVSHEQYF.

The rearrangement uses TRBV7-9 and TRBJ2-7; 7 bases match TRBD1. J was trimmed by 2 bases and V by 6 bases; bases with no gene match: 10. The CDR3 covers 15 residues. The germline gives CDR1 SEHNR, CDR2 FQNEAQ (reference sequence). The CDR3 reads CASSPRQGRAYEQYF. CDR3 sequence (DNA): TGTGCCAGCAGTCCGAGACAGGGCAGGGCCTACGAGCAGTACTTC.

The CDR3 sequence: CASTSTGYSAYEQYF. The DNA of the CDR3 is TGTGCCAGCACTTCGACAGGGTATAGTGCCTACGAGCAGTACTTC. The rearrangement links TRBV6-1 to TRBJ2-7, with 7 bases aligning to TRBD1. CDR1 and CDR2 (germline): MNHNS, SASEGT. CDR3 size: 15 residues. J lost 2 bases, V lost 7 bases, and 11 bases had no gene match.

The rearrangement links TRBV5-1 to TRBJ1-2; D is uncertain. Germline V gives CDR1 SGHRS, CDR2 YFSETQ. Trimming removed 7 bases at V and 2 bases at J, with 15 bases between. The CDR3 loop spans 14 amino acids. CDR3 sequence (DNA): TGCGCCAGCTCGGGTGGAAGGAGGAACTATGGCTACACCTTC. Its protein is CASSGGRRNYGYTF.

The chain has TRBV27 and TRBJ1-4; D might be TRBD1 (5 bases). This CDR3 contains 19 residues. Trimming removed 1 base at V and 0 bases at J, with 18 bases between. In germline, CDR1 is MNHEY, CDR2 SMNVEV (reference sequence). CDR3 loop: CASSLFRREGESTNEKLFF. Written as DNA, the CDR3 is TGTGCCAGCAGTTTATTCCGCAGGGAGGGAGAATCAACTAATGAAAAACTGTTTTTT.

This chain joins TRBV11-2 and TRBJ1-4; 7 bases match TRBD1. This CDR3 has 18 amino acids. Germline trimming cut 5 bases from V and 5 bases from J; bases unmatched to any gene: 17. Germline CDR1 SGHAT, CDR2 FQNNGV. CDR3 nucleotide sequence: TGTGCCAGCAGCGTACACACAAAGACCGGGACAGTAAATGAAAAACTGTTTTTT. Translation: CASSVHTKTGTVNEKLFF.

This clone was counted a few times. This chain connects TRBV7-9 to TRBJ1-4; D might be TRBD1 (5 bases). The CDR3 runs to 15 residues. The germline V gene encodes CDR1 SEHNR and CDR2 FQNEAQ (reference sequence). Trimming cost V 3 bases and J 0 bases, with 8 bases left between them. Written as DNA, the CDR3 is TGTGCCAGCAGCTTCGACAGCGCAACTAATGAAAAACTGTTTTTT. It is translated as CASSFDSATNEKLFF.

The V call is TRBV25-1, the J call TRBJ2-2, with 7 bases aligning to TRBD2. The germline V gene has CDR1 MGHDK and CDR2 SYGVNS. CDR3 length: 15 amino acids. V lost 8 bases, J lost 1 base, and 7 bases stayed unmatched. The CDR3 spells CASGQERENTGELFF. For the CDR3, the DNA is TGTGCCAGCGGGCAGGAGCGGGAGAACACCGGGGAGCTGTTTTTT.

The chain couples TRBV15 to TRBJ1-4, with TRBD1 matching 7 bases. Trimming cost V 0 bases and J 0 bases; bases outside gene matches: 10. The CDR3 is 19 amino acids. In germline, CDR1 is LNHNV, CDR2 YYDKDF (reference sequence). The chain's CDR3 is CATSREYEDRSATNEKLFF. CDR3 coding DNA: TGTGCCACCAGCAGAGAGTATGAGGACAGGAGCGCAACTAATGAAAAACTGTTTTTT.

CDR3 region: CAWSDGTGELKAFF. DNA for the CDR3: TGTGCCTGGAGTGACGGGACAGGGGAACTCAAAGCTTTCTTT. J is TRBJ1-1 and V is TRBV30, with TRBD1 matching 10 bases. With 1 base clipped from V and 9 bases from J, the junction kept 8 bases outside the gene matches. This CDR3 has 14 residues. The germline gives CDR1 GTSNPN, CDR2 SVGIG (reference sequence).

V usage is TRBV4-1 and J usage is TRBJ2-1; maybe TRBD2 (7 bases). The V end lost 1 base, the J end lost 2 bases, and 15 bases lay between the germline ends. There are 17 residues in the CDR3. Germline V gene lookup returns CDR1 MGHRA and CDR2 YSYEKL. The CDR3 DNA reads as TGCGCCAGCAGCCAAGCCCGCAGCGGGACAACCTACAATGAGCAGTTCTTC. Translation gives CASSQARSGTTYNEQFF.

This chain links TRBV29-1 with TRBJ2-1; 14 positions match TRBD2. With V trimmed by 7 bases and J by 9 bases, 11 bases remained unmatched. CDR3 length equals 15 residues. Germline values: CDR1 SQVTM, CDR2 ANQGSEA. The CDR3 here is CSAPGGTSGSPEQFF. The CDR3 nucleotides read TGCAGCGCACCGGGCGGGACTAGCGGGAGCCCTGAGCAGTTCTTC.

The rearrangement joins TRBV27 to TRBJ1-1; 8 bases line up with TRBD1. With 6 bases clipped from V and 5 bases from J, the junction kept 14 bases outside the gene matches. The CDR3 loop spans 16 amino acids. Germline V gene sequence: CDR1 MNHEY, CDR2 SMNVEV (reference sequence). The CDR3 nucleotides read TGTGCCAGCAGCCGAGTTTACGGACAGGGAGATACTGAAGCTTTCTTT. Its translation: CASSRVYGQGDTEAFF.

The J gene is TRBJ2-7, the V gene TRBV7-9, with D perhaps matching TRBD1 (6 bases). The germline V gene has CDR1 SEHNR and CDR2 FQNEAQ (reference sequence). The CDR3 sequence is 13 residues long. The ends were cut back, 2 bases at V and 4 bases at J, with 9 bases in the middle. The CDR3 region is CASSLPGAYEQYF. The CDR3 bases are TGTGCCAGCAGCTTACCAGGGGCTTACGAGCAGTACTTC.

J is TRBJ2-3 and V is TRBV19; 10 bases agree with TRBD1. V was pared by 7 bases and J by 10 bases, with 14 bases of the junction left unmatched. The CDR3 length is 15 residues. Germline CDR1 LNHDA, CDR2 SQIVND (reference sequence). CDR3 coding DNA: TGTGCCAGTACCCCGAGGGGGACAGGGGATAATGCGCAGTATTTT. It encodes CASTPRGTGDNAQYF. Full variable domain (remainder filled in from reference TRBV19 and TRBJ2-3): DGGITQSPKYLFRKEGQNVTLSCEQNLNHDAMYWYRQDPGQGLRLIYYSQIVNDFQKGDIAEGYSVSREKKESFPLTVTSAQKNPTAFYLCASTPRGTGDNAQYFGPGTRLTVL.

This clone came up once. The chain carries TRBV28 and TRBJ2-3, with 10 nucleotides matching TRBD2. V lost 8 bases to trimming and J lost 3 bases; unmatched junction nucleotides: 8. The CDR3 loop spans 15 amino acids. Germline CDR1 is MDHEN and CDR2 is SYDVKM. In nucleotides, the CDR3 is TGTGCCAGCCTACACACTAGCGGGAAGACAGATACGCAGTATTTT. The encoded protein is CASLHTSGKTDTQYF.